This T cell receptor beta chain was profiled in a study of blood T cell repertoires in COVID-19. Study background: Specimens from acute and convalescent COVID-19 originated in the United States, Italy and Spain. PBMCs, B-cell-depleted T cells, or T cells were the source of the cDNA or gDNA that made up the material.

The V gene's germline CDR1 is SQVTM and CDR2 ANQGSEA. The CDR3 consists of 13 residues. With V trimmed by 7 bases and J by 8 bases, 10 bases remained unmatched. Original handling: Amplification of reference gene primers was used by the study to estimate nucleated cell counts. The method was immunoSEQ multiplex PCR; TCRdb's version includes in-frame clones alone and lacks a portion of them. That table supplies the V and J calls and clone size; D and trimming were determined from the DNA. The sample has 300,000 to 350,000 clones; around 90% are singletons. Source material: peripheral blood. This chain links TRBV29-1 with TRBJ1-2; 10 bases agree with TRBD1. The source of this sequence is a young man with active or convalescent COVID-19. The CDR3 region has the DNA TGCAGCGCGCGGAGACAGGGGGCACGGGGCTACACCTTC. This codes for CSARRQGARGYTF.